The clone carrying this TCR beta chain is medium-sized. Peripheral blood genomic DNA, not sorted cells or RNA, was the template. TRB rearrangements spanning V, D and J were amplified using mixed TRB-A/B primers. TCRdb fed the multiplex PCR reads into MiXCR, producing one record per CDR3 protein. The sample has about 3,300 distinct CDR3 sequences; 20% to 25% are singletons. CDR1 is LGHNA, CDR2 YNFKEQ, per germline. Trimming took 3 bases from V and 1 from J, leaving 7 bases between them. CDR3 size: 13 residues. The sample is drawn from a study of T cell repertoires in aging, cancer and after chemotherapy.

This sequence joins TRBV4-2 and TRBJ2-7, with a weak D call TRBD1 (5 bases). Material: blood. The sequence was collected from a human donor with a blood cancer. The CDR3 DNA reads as TGTGCCAGCAGCCAGGACACTTCCTACGAGCAGTACTTC. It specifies CASSQDTSYEQYF.